This T cell receptor beta chain was profiled in a study of CD8 T cells in ankylosing spondylitis. This clonotype was seen only a few times. The antigen is not known. General study points: Reported data indicate significant enrichment of disease-linked clones within matched ankylosing spondylitis synovial fluid.

The V end lost 7 bases, the J end lost 0 bases, and 10 bases lay between the germline ends. CDR1 is SEHNR, CDR2 FQNEAQ, per germline (reference sequence). The CDR3 has 14 amino acids. Via MiXCR, TCRdb re-called the 5' RACE reads, giving one row per CDR3 protein. The sample includes about 400,000 distinct CDR3 sequences, 20% of them seen just once. Source material: blood, either unsorted or a sorted T cell fraction (not recorded which). This chain links TRBV7-9 with TRBJ2-1; D call uncertain. The TCR originated in a male donor with ankylosing spondylitis or in good health (not recorded which). In DNA, the CDR3 is TGTGCCAGCACCCCGGCAGGCTCCTACAATGAGCAGTTCTTC. Translating gives CASTPAGSYNEQFF. The entire variable domain, with the rest obtained from reference TRBV7-9 and TRBJ2-1, is as follows: DTGVSQNPRHKITKRGQNVTFRCDPISEHNRLYWYRQTLGQGPEFLTYFQNEAQLEKSRLLSDRFSAERPKGSFSTLEIQRTEQGDSAMYLCASTPAGSYNEQFFGPGTRLTVL.